One sample yielded the 10 T cell receptor beta chains listed below, sequenced in a study of CD8 T cells in ankylosing spondylitis. TCRdb reprocessed the 5' RACE reads with MiXCR, giving one entry per CDR3 protein. The data hold around 210,000 distinct CDR3 sequences, with approximately 7.6% observed a single time. The sample consisted of blood, either unsorted or a sorted T cell fraction (not recorded which). Source of these receptors: a female donor with ankylosing spondylitis or in good health (not recorded which).

Many counts were recorded for this clonotype. CDR3 loop: CASSSGRGNQPQHF. In DNA, the CDR3 is TGTGCCAGCAGTTCAGGACGGGGCAATCAGCCCCAGCATTTT. The rearrangement uses TRBV12-3 or TRBV12-4 and TRBJ1-5; D not resolved. This CDR3 region has 14 residues. V lost 4 bases to trimming and J lost 2 bases, with 9 bases between them.

This clonotype came up many times. The chain carries TRBV9 and TRBJ2-1; D not resolved. There are 17 residues in the CDR3. Between the trimmed V and J ends, which lost 4 bases and 4 bases, there was a span of 21 bases. Per germline, CDR1 SGDLS and CDR2 YYNGEE. The CDR3 DNA reads as TGTGCCAGCAGCTTCAGCCCTCTAGGCGGAGTATACAATGAGCAGTTCTTC. It encodes CASSFSPLGGVYNEQFF.

This chain connects TRBV18 to TRBJ2-7; the match to TRBD2 covers 10 bases. CDR1 and CDR2 from the germline V gene are KGHSH and LQKENI. This CDR3 comprises 15 residues. V was clipped by 3 bases and J by 5 bases; unmatched bases: 7. The CDR3 spells CASSPTRLAGDEQYF. CDR3 bases: TGTGCCAGCTCACCCACCAGACTAGCGGGTGACGAGCAGTACTTC.

In its sample, this clonotype was seen many times. The V gene is TRBV20-1, the J gene TRBJ2-7, with a tentative D call TRBD1 (6 bases). The length of the CDR3 is 13 residues. Trimming stripped 5 bases from V and 5 bases from J, with 16 bases between. CDR1 DFQATT and CDR2 SNEGSKA come from the germline V gene (reference sequence). Written as DNA, the CDR3 is TGCAGTGCTGGAAGACAGGTCCCGAACGAGCAGTACTTC. Protein: CSAGRQVPNEQYF.

The table lists this clonotype with many counts. This rearrangement joins TRBV7-8 to TRBJ2-3; D is unclear. The V gene's germline CDR1 is SGHVS and CDR2 FQNEAQ. V was trimmed by 0 bases and J by 4 bases, leaving 11 bases between them. The CDR3 is made up of 15 amino acids. CDR3 residues: CASSLAPPLSDTQYF. Here the CDR3 DNA reads TGTGCCAGCAGCTTAGCGCCCCCCCTATCAGATACGCAGTATTTT.

The V and J genes are TRBV16 and TRBJ2-1; the match to TRBD2 covers 12 bases. Per the germline V gene, CDR1 is KGHSY and CDR2 is FQNENV. This CDR3 is 20 amino acids long. V was pared by 8 bases and J by 0 bases, with 17 bases of the junction left unmatched. CDR3 nucleotide sequence: TGTGCCAGCGGCTCCGGGCTAGCGGGAGGGGGCCTATCCTCCTACAATGAGCAGTTCTTC. Amino acid sequence: CASGSGLAGGGLSSYNEQFF.

This clonotype was picked up many times. The chain combines TRBV3-1 with TRBJ2-1; a weak D match, TRBD2 (6 bases). Germline CDR1 reads LGHDT; CDR2 reads YNNKEL (reference sequence). The CDR3 is 15 residues long. The ends were cut back, 0 bases at V and 10 bases at J, with 16 bases in the middle. The CDR3 loop is CASSQDAAGWGEQFF. The CDR3 region has the DNA TGTGCCAGCAGCCAAGACGCGGCGGGATGGGGCGAGCAGTTCTTC.

This clonotype was recorded a few times. V is TRBV7-2 and J is TRBJ2-5; D possibly corresponds to TRBD2 (5 bases). CDR3 length equals 14 residues. The germline CDR1 and CDR2 sequences are SGHTA and FQGNSA. V was cut by 2 bases and J by 5 bases, with 12 bases left in between. The CDR3 nucleotides read TGTGCCAGCAGCTTAAGAAGGACGGGGGAGACCCAGTACTTC. Protein product: CASSLRRTGETQYF.

This clonotype occurred many times. The chain has TRBV6-1 and TRBJ2-1; 8 bases align to TRBD1. J gave up 4 bases and V 6 bases, and 8 bases lay outside the gene matches. Germline loops: CDR1 MNHNS, CDR2 SASEGT. The CDR3 contains 15 residues. This CDR3 reads CASRETGEVYNEQFF. Written as DNA, the CDR3 is TGTGCCAGCAGAGAGACAGGGGAGGTTTACAATGAGCAGTTCTTC.

This clonotype has ten or more counts. The rearrangement joins TRBV5-5 to TRBJ2-2; 9 bases match TRBD2. After removal of 1 base from V and 1 base from J, the junction contained 8 bases not matched to a gene. CDR1 and CDR2 from the germline V gene are SGHKS and YYEKEE (reference sequence). This CDR3 is built from 18 residues. In DNA form, the CDR3 reads TGTGCCAGCAGCTTGATCGCAGCGGGAGGAGTGAACACCGGGGAGCTGTTTTTT. Protein product: CASSLIAAGGVNTGELFF.